The rows below give T cell receptor beta chains drawn from one sample of a study of shared clonotypes between healthy human individuals. The protocol was immunoSEQ multiplex PCR, while the TCRdb copy is restricted to in-frame clones and leaves out a portion. The table records under 1,900,000 clones, approximately 98.5% of them present only once. The sequencing sample was made of naive CD4+ T cells sorted from blood. The receptors come from a man aged 25 to 45 in good health. Each CDR3 is given with its conserved first and last residue. A D gene is named only where the DNA matches it firmly. Clone size, where shown, is once, few, many, or a class for clones that have expanded.

TRBV18	-	-	TRBJ1-2	CASSPKRTVSNYGYTF	TGTGCCAGCTCACCAAAAAGGACAGTTTCTAACTATGGCTACACCTTC
TRBV6-5	-	-	TRBJ2-3	CASSYRASTDTQYF	TGTGCCAGCAGTTACAGAGCAAGCACAGATACGCAGTATTTT
TRBV7-9	-	-	TRBJ2-1	CASSLLGQSRDNEQFF	TGTGCCAGCAGCTTACTAGGACAGTCCCGTGACAATGAGCAGTTCTTC
TRBV12-5	-	TRBD1	TRBJ2-5	CASGSGTAIQETQYF	TGTGCTAGTGGATCCGGGACAGCAATCCAAGAGACCCAGTACTTC
TRBV18	-	-	TRBJ2-1	CASSPLSRNNEQFF	TGTGCCAGCTCACCACTGAGTCGCAACAATGAGCAGTTCTTC
TRBV10-3	-	TRBD1	TRBJ2-1	CAISGDRAYNEQFF	TGTGCCATCAGCGGAGACAGGGCCTACAATGAGCAGTTCTTC
TRBV6-1	-	TRBD1	TRBJ2-7	CASTPDRRDYEQYF	TGTGCCAGCACCCCGGACAGGCGTGACTACGAGCAGTACTTC
TRBV5-5	-	TRBD1	TRBJ1-1	CASSPPSGGTEAFF	TGTGCCAGCAGCCCCCCGTCAGGGGGCACTGAAGCTTTCTTT
TRBV7-9	once	-	TRBJ2-7	CASSSDRDFYEQYF	TGTGCCAGCAGCAGCGACAGGGACTTCTACGAGCAGTACTTC
TRBV2	-	TRBD1	TRBJ2-7	CASLTGAIGEQYF	TGTGCCAGCCTGACAGGGGCGATTGGCGAGCAGTACTTC
TRBV10-2	-	-	TRBJ2-5	CASKVGETQYF	TGCGCCAGCAAAGTCGGAGAGACCCAGTACTTC
TRBV5-6	-	-	TRBJ2-5	CASSLAGVMETQYF	TGTGCCAGCAGCTTGGCCGGGGTGATGGAGACCCAGTACTTC
TRBV2	once	TRBD1	TRBJ2-1	CASRLPGQGRGEQFF	TGTGCCAGCAGACTACCGGGACAGGGGAGGGGTGAGCAGTTCTTC